Shown below are 8 T cell receptor beta chains from a single sample sequenced in a study of graft-versus-host responses after intestinal transplantation (dated by TCRdb to about 2021). The library was made by the immunoSEQ multiplex PCR assay. TCRdb retrieved this table from immuneACCESS and kept in-frame rearrangements only. Not all clones are present; in checked studies, unresolved V genes account for under half, and no reason is known for the remainder. Counted in this sample were around 71,000 clones; around 90% of them appeared once. Approximately 6.9% of the sample is taken by the ten largest. This material consisted of bone marrow, taken approximately 740 days after intestinal transplantation. The receptors were sampled from a human patient who received an intestinal transplant, so some T cells may come from the graft donor.

J is TRBJ2-6 and V is TRBV11-1; maybe TRBD1 (5 bases). Germline loops: CDR1 SGHAT, CDR2 FQDESV (reference sequence). Deletions cut 5 bases from V and 1 base from J, with 12 bases between. CDR3 length: 16 amino acids. The CDR3 is CASSRSAGSGANVLTF. Here the CDR3 DNA reads TGTGCCAGCAGCCGGAGCGCAGGGTCTGGGGCCAACGTCCTGACTTTC.

V and J are TRBV20-1 and TRBJ1-1, with D possibly TRBD1 on 6 matching bases. From germline, CDR1 is DFQATT and CDR2 SNEGSKA (reference sequence). V was cut by 5 bases and J by 8 bases, with 12 bases left in between. This CDR3 spans 11 amino acids. For the CDR3, the DNA is TGCAGTGCTTTTGGGACATTCGAAGCTTTCTTT. It yields the protein CSAFGTFEAFF.

The chain carries TRBV7-3 and TRBJ2-1; TRBD2 matches 8 bases. Germline V gene lookup returns CDR1 SGHTA and CDR2 FQGTGA. This CDR3 has 16 residues. V shed 2 bases and J 8 bases; nucleotides not matched to a gene: 11. CDR3 amino acids: CASSLLTSANYDEQFF. CDR3 in DNA: TGTGCCAGCAGCTTATTGACTAGCGCTAATTACGATGAGCAGTTCTTC.

The CDR3, as DNA: TGTGCCAGTCGGTCGGGGGGCGGGAGAGGCTACACCTTC. It codes for CASRSGGGRGYTF. V and J are TRBV6-1 and TRBJ1-2; possible D gene TRBD1, 6 bases. V shed 9 bases and J shed 8 bases, with 19 bases lying between them. Germline CDR1 and CDR2: MNHNS and SASEGT. The CDR3 contains 13 residues.

This rearrangement joins TRBV7-9 to TRBJ2-5; D is unclear. CDR3 length equals 15 residues. Germline CDR1 is SEHNR and CDR2 is FQNEAQ (reference sequence). Trimming took 1 base from V and 4 from J, leaving 13 bases between them. CDR3 region: CASSLDELMGETQYF. The CDR3 DNA reads TGTGCCAGCAGCTTAGATGAACTTATGGGAGAGACCCAGTACTTC.

The chain employs TRBV6-5 and TRBJ2-4, with TRBD2 matching over 9 bases. The ends lost 0 bases at V and 6 bases at J; junction bases unmatched: 6. Germline V CDR1 and CDR2: MNHEY, SVGAGI. The CDR3 is 16 residues long. The CDR3 DNA sequence: TGTGCCAGCAGTTACTCATCTACACTAGCGGGAAACATTCAGTACTTC. Amino acids: CASSYSSTLAGNIQYF.

The chain employs TRBV30 and TRBJ2-1; TRBD2 aligns across 14 bases. Germline V CDR1 and CDR2: GTSNPN, SVGIG (reference sequence). The CDR3 is 15 amino acids. The ends lost 3 bases at V and 7 bases at J; junction bases unmatched: 5. The CDR3 coding sequence is TGTGCCTGGAGCATGGGACTAGCGGGAGTAAATGAGCAGTTCTTC. Translation gives CAWSMGLAGVNEQFF.

The gene calls are TRBV6-5 and TRBJ2-1; TRBD2 agrees at 10 bases. Germline CDR1 MNHEY, CDR2 SVGAGI. V lost 7 bases and J lost 5; bases outside the gene matches: 8. There are 15 residues in the CDR3. The CDR3: CASTLGTSVNNEQFF. The DNA for the CDR3 is TGTGCCAGCACTTTAGGGACTAGCGTCAACAATGAGCAGTTCTTC.